Listed below are T cell receptor beta chains from one sample, sequenced in a study of post-analysis software for immune sequencing data. MiXCR, applied by TCRdb to the PCR reads, yields one record per CDR3 protein. Among 170,000 or so distinct CDR3 sequences, over 25% were seen once, and the ten largest hold less than 1.6%. Sequenced input: blood. The receptors were gathered from a girl between 5 and 17 years old with multiple sclerosis. The CDR3 runs from the conserved cysteine through the conserved F or W. The D gene is left open where the match is weak. Clone size is shown for a subset of rows, as once, few, many or a class of expanded clone.

clone_size j_call d_call v_call cdr3_aa cdr3_nt
. TRBJ1-1 TRBD1 TRBV5-1 CASSPTLQGIEAFF TGCGCCAGCAGCCCTACGCTACAGGGGATAGAAGCTTTCTTT
once TRBJ2-1 TRBD2 TRBV7-8 CASSLTPSGRVRKNEQFF TGTGCCAGCAGCTTAACTCCTAGCGGGAGGGTGAGAAAAAATGAGCAGTTCTTC
. TRBJ1-2 TRBD1 TRBV19 CASSTTGGYTF TGTGCCAGTAGTACGACAGGGGGCTACACCTTC
. TRBJ1-4 . TRBV15 CATSSRINEKLFF TGTGCCACCAGCAGCCGGATTAATGAAAAACTGTTTTTT
. TRBJ1-4 TRBD1 TRBV9 CASSEGGGRGKLFF TGTGCCAGCAGCGAGGGAGGGGGCAGGGGAAAACTGTTTTTT
. TRBJ2-7 . TRBV28 CASMRDGLAYEQYF TGTGCCAGCATGAGGGACGGGCTAGCCTACGAGCAGTACTTC
. TRBJ2-3 . TRBV2 CASKGPEGDTQYF TGTGCCAGCAAAGGACCAGAGGGGGATACGCAGTATTTT
. TRBJ2-1 . TRBV20-1 CSAHEGLHCYEQFF TGCAGTGCTCACGAGGGGTTACACTGCTATGAGCAGTTCTTC
few TRBJ2-6 . TRBV6-2/TRBV6-3 CASSYPSSGANVLTF TGTGCCAGCAGTTACCCCTCGTCTGGGGCCAACGTCCTGACTTTC
many TRBJ2-1 . TRBV5-1 CASSLGSGLNEQFF TGCGCCAGCAGCTTGGGTAGCGGTCTCAATGAGCAGTTCTTC
few TRBJ2-3 . TRBV12-3/TRBV12-4 CASSLALTEITDTQYF TGTGCCAGCAGTTTAGCGCTAACGGAAATCACAGATACGCAGTATTTT
many TRBJ1-1 TRBD1 TRBV15 CATSTPDRSTAFF TGTGCCACCAGCACACCGGACAGGAGCACAGCTTTCTTT
. TRBJ2-1 . TRBV7-8 CASSRMLSSYNEQFF TGTGCCAGCAGCCGAATGTTGAGCTCCTACAATGAGCAGTTCTTC
. TRBJ2-2 . TRBV4-1 CASSQDRSAGTGELFF TGCGCCAGCAGCCAAGATCGGTCGGCAGGGACCGGGGAGCTGTTTTTT
many TRBJ1-2 TRBD1 TRBV5-1 CASSAGTDRYGYTF TGCGCCAGCAGCGCAGGGACAGACCGCTATGGCTACACCTTC
few TRBJ1-6 . TRBV7-2 CASSLETAYNSPLHF TGTGCCAGCAGCTTAGAAACAGCCTATAATTCACCCCTCCACTTT
few TRBJ1-2 . TRBV12-3/TRBV12-4 CASSLFVEGYTF TGTGCCAGCAGTTTATTCGTGGAGGGCTACACCTTC
many TRBJ2-1 . TRBV3-1 CASSTDIALNNEQFF TGTGCCAGCAGCACCGACATAGCGCTAAACAATGAGCAGTTCTTC
. TRBJ2-7 . TRBV5-1 CASSLGTANMGEQYF TGCGCCAGCAGCTTGGGGACAGCTAACATGGGCGAGCAGTACTTC
few TRBJ2-1 . TRBV6-2/TRBV6-3 CASSRTYNEQFF TGTGCCAGCAGTCGAACCTACAATGAGCAGTTCTTC
few TRBJ2-1 TRBD2 TRBV5-1 CASRLAGDSRGSSSYNEQFF TGCGCCAGCAGACTAGCGGGAGACTCCCGGGGGAGTAGCTCCTACAATGAGCAGTTCTTC
. TRBJ2-1 . TRBV7-9 CASSLVSTSYNEQFF TGTGCCAGCAGCTTAGTATCGACCTCCTACAATGAGCAGTTCTTC
. TRBJ2-7 . TRBV19 CASSGVKDGRDYEQYF TGTGCCAGTAGCGGGGTGAAGGATGGCAGGGACTACGAGCAGTACTTC
. TRBJ2-5 TRBD1 TRBV24-1 CATSDRGQGRGDEQYF TGTGCCACCAGTGATCGAGGACAGGGGAGAGGCGATGAGCAGTACTTC
. TRBJ2-7 . TRBV7-2 CASSLAAGIEQYF TGTGCCAGCAGCTTAGCCGCGGGGATCGAGCAGTACTTC
. TRBJ2-5 . TRBV25-1 CASSDQSAWETQYF TGTGCCAGCAGTGACCAATCCGCTTGGGAGACCCAGTACTTC
few TRBJ2-5 . TRBV20-1 CSASPRSGSGLQEAQYF TGCAGTGCTAGTCCCCGCTCGGGTAGCGGACTCCAAGAGGCCCAGTACTTC
many TRBJ2-7 . TRBV5-1 CASSSGTQGGEQYF TGCGCCAGCAGCTCCGGGACTCAGGGTGGCGAGCAGTACTTC
. TRBJ2-7 TRBD1 TRBV20-1 CSAGDQGQGIYEQYF TGCAGTGCTGGAGATCAGGGACAGGGTATCTACGAGCAGTACTTC
. TRBJ2-1 TRBD1 TRBV18 CASSPADRSNEQFF TGTGCCAGCTCACCAGCGGACAGGAGCAATGAGCAGTTCTTC
. TRBJ2-2 . TRBV28 CASRQNTGELFF TGTGCCAGCAGACAGAACACCGGGGAGCTGTTTTTT
. TRBJ2-7 . TRBV29-1 CSVEGGGTPSYEQYF TGCAGCGTTGAAGGGGGGGGGACACCTTCCTACGAGCAGTACTTC
. TRBJ1-2 TRBD1 TRBV12-3/TRBV12-4 CASSPTGGDNYGYTF TGTGCCAGCAGTCCTACAGGGGGGGATAACTATGGCTACACCTTC
. TRBJ2-3 . TRBV12-3/TRBV12-4 CASSANTDTQYF TGCGCCAGCTCCGCGAACACAGATACGCAGTATTTT
many TRBJ2-1 TRBD2 TRBV7-6 CASSLLAGSHNEQFF TGTGCCAGCAGCTTACTAGCGGGATCCCACAATGAGCAGTTCTTC
. TRBJ2-7 . TRBV10-3 CAISESEGGEQYF TGTGCCATCAGTGAGTCGGAAGGAGGTGAGCAGTACTTC
many TRBJ2-7 TRBD2 TRBV12-3/TRBV12-4 CASSLMGLIDYEQYF TGTGCCAGCAGTTTAATGGGACTAATAGACTACGAGCAGTACTTC
. TRBJ2-3 . TRBV7-9 CASSRVGADTQYF TGTGCCAGCAGCAGAGTAGGGGCAGATACGCAGTATTTT
few TRBJ2-3 TRBD2 TRBV14 CASRGLANSDTQYF TGTGCCAGCCGCGGACTAGCCAATTCAGATACGCAGTATTTT
. TRBJ2-2 . TRBV20-1 CSALSGYNTGELFF TGCAGTGCCCTCAGCGGGTACAACACCGGGGAGCTGTTTTTT
many TRBJ1-2 . TRBV7-9 CASSLLQSIGYTF TGTGCCAGCAGCTTATTGCAAAGCATCGGCTACACCTTC
. TRBJ2-1 . TRBV10-3 CAISEAGDNEQFF TGTGCCATCAGTGAGGCAGGGGACAATGAGCAGTTCTTC
. TRBJ1-1 . TRBV4-2 CASSQGPEVGNTKAFF TGTGCCAGCAGCCAAGGTCCAGAGGTGGGGAACACTAAAGCTTTCTTT
many TRBJ2-7 . TRBV9 CASSVMGVAVEQYF TGTGCCAGCAGCGTAATGGGGGTAGCAGTCGAGCAGTACTTC
few TRBJ1-5 . TRBV6-6 CASQTGLVNQPQHF TGTGCCAGCCAAACAGGTCTGGTCAATCAGCCCCAGCATTTT
. TRBJ2-2 TRBD1 TRBV24-1 CATRDRGLGGELFF TGTGCCACCAGGGACAGGGGGCTCGGCGGGGAGCTGTTTTTT
few TRBJ2-1 TRBD1 TRBV24-1 CATSDSDRSGDEQFF TGTGCCACCAGTGATTCGGACAGGTCTGGGGATGAGCAGTTCTTC
. TRBJ2-1 . TRBV7-2 CASSRTGGRQDGEQFF TGTGCCAGCAGCAGGACTGGCGGGAGACAGGATGGTGAGCAGTTCTTC
many TRBJ2-1 . TRBV5-1 CASSLWAGGDDEQFF TGCGCCAGCAGCTTGTGGGCAGGAGGTGACGATGAGCAGTTCTTC
many TRBJ1-2 . TRBV6-6 CASSRQDYGYTF TGTGCCAGCAGTCGACAGGACTATGGCTACACCTTC
many TRBJ2-3 TRBD2 TRBV10-3 CAITGTSASADTQYF TGTGCCATCACTGGGACTAGCGCCTCAGCAGATACGCAGTATTTT
few TRBJ1-1 . TRBV28 CASSLAGGAEAFF TGTGCCAGCAGTTTAGCGGGGGGCGCTGAAGCTTTCTTT
. TRBJ2-7 . TRBV13 CASSWGTYEQYF TGTGCCAGCAGCTGGGGAACTTACGAGCAGTACTTC
. TRBJ2-2 . TRBV20-1 CSARLGANTGELFF TGCAGTGCTAGACTGGGGGCGAACACCGGGGAGCTGTTTTTT
many TRBJ2-7 TRBD2 TRBV12-3/TRBV12-4 CASSLAGDPAHEQYF TGTGCCAGCAGCCTAGCGGGAGACCCCGCCCACGAGCAGTACTTC
. TRBJ2-1 . TRBV5-1 CASSLAGDLYNEQFF TGCGCCAGCAGCTTGGCGGGAGACCTCTACAATGAGCAGTTCTTC
. TRBJ1-2 TRBD1 TRBV5-1 CASSGGTGVGYTF TGCGCCAGCAGCGGAGGGACAGGGGTCGGCTACACCTTC
few TRBJ2-2 . TRBV5-1 CASSLATDLGELFF TGCGCCAGCAGCTTGGCAACGGACCTCGGGGAGCTGTTTTTT